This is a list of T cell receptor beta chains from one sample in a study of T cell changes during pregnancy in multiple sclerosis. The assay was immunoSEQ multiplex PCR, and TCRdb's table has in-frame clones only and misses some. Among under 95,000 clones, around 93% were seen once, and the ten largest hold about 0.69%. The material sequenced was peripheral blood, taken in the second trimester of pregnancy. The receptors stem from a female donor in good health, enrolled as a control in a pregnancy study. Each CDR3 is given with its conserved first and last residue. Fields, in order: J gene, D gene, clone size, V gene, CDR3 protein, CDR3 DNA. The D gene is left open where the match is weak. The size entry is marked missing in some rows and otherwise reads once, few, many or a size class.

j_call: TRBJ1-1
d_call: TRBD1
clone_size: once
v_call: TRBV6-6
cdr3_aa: CASSSRTGYTEAFF
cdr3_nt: TGTGCCAGCAGTAGCCGGACAGGGTACACTGAAGCTTTCTTT

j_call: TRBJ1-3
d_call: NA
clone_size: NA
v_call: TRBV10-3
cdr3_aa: CAISESVELSGNTIYF
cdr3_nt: TGTGCCATCAGTGAGTCGGTAGAGCTATCTGGAAACACCATATATTTT

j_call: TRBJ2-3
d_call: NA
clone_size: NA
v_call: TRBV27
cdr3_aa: CASSFSAPTGSDTQYF
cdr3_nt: TGTGCCAGCAGTTTTAGTGCCCCTACAGGGTCAGATACGCAGTATTTT

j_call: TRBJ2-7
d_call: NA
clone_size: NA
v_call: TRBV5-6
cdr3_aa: CASSRLLEQYF
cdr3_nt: TGTGCCAGCAGCCGACTCCTCGAGCAGTACTTC

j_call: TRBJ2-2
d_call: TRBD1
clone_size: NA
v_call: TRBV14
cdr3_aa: CASSQWTGDTGELFF
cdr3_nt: TGTGCCAGCAGCCAGTGGACAGGGGATACCGGGGAGCTGTTTTTT

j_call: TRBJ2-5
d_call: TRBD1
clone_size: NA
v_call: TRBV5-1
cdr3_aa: CASSPDRARETQYF
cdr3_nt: TGCGCCAGCAGCCCGGACAGGGCAAGAGAGACCCAGTACTTC

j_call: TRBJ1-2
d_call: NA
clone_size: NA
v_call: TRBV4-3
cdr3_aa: CASSQDPGFDGGYTF
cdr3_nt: TGCGCCAGCAGCCAAGATCCGGGGTTCGACGGTGGCTACACCTTC

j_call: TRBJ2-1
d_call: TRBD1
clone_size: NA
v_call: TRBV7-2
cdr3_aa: CAGNRGTLVHYNEQFF
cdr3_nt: TGTGCCGGTAACAGGGGCACCCTTGTTCACTACAATGAGCAGTTCTTC

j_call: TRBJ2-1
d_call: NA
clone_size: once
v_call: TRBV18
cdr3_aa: CASSPPADNEQFF
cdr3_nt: TGTGCCAGCTCACCACCAGCGGACAATGAGCAGTTCTTC

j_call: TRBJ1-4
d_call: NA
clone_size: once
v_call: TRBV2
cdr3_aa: CASSAAGTGNEKLFF
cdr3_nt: TGTGCCAGCAGCGCTGCCGGGACTGGAAATGAAAAACTGTTTTTT

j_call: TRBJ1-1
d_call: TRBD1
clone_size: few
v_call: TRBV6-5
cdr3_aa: CASSLQGEMNTEAFF
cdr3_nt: TGTGCCAGCAGTCTCCAGGGGGAGATGAACACTGAAGCTTTCTTT

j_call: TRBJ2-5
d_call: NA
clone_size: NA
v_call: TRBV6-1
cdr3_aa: CASRGGGETQYF
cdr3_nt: TGTGCCAGCCGAGGGGGAGGGGAGACCCAGTACTTC

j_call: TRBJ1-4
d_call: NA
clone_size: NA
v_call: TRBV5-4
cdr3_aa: CASSLGGQGGEKLFF
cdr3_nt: TGTGCCAGCAGCTTGGGGGGACAAGGGGGAGAAAAACTGTTTTTT

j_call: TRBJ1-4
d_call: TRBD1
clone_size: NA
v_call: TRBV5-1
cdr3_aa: CASSLTGGSEKLFF
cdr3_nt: TGCGCCAGCAGCTTGACAGGGGGGAGTGAAAAACTGTTTTTT

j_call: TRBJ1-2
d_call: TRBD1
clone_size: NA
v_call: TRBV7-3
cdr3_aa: CASSLPSGGGYTF
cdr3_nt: TGTGCCAGCAGCTTACCGTCAGGGGGTGGCTACACCTTC

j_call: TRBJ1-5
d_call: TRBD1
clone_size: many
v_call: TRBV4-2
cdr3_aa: CASSQDGTGGGQPQHF
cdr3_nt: TGTGCCAGCAGCCAAGATGGGACAGGGGGCGGGCAGCCCCAGCATTTT

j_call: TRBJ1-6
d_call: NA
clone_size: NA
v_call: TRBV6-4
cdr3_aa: CASSDSPGGTSPLHF
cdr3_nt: TGTGCCAGCAGTGACTCCCCGGGGGGAACCTCACCCCTCCACTTT

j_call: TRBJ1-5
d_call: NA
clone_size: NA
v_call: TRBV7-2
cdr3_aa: CASSLAREQPQHF
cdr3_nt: TGTGCCAGCAGCTTAGCACGAGAGCAGCCCCAGCATTTT

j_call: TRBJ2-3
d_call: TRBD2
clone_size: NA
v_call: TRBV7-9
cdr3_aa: CASSSPRGGGSTDTQYF
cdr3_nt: TGTGCCAGCAGCTCCCCCCGCGGCGGGGGGAGCACAGATACGCAGTATTTT

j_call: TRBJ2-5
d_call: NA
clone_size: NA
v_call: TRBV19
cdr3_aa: CASSQGDETQYF
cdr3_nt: TGTGCCAGTAGTCAAGGGGATGAGACCCAGTACTTC

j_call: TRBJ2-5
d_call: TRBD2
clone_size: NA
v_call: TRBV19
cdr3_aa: CASSTTTSGGGETQYF
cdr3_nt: TGTGCCAGTAGTACTACTACTAGCGGGGGTGGGGAGACCCAGTACTTC

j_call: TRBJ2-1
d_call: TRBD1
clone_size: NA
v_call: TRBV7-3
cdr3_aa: CASSLRRGQNEQFF
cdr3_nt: TGTGCCAGCAGCTTACGCAGGGGGCAAAATGAGCAGTTCTTC

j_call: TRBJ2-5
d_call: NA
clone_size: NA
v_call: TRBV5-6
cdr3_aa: CASSLVVSRVGETQYF
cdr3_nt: TGTGCCAGCAGCTTGGTAGTTTCCAGGGTGGGAGAGACCCAGTACTTC

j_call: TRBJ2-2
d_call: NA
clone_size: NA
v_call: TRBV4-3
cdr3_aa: CASSQEGRAGITGELFF
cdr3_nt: TGCGCCAGCAGCCAAGAAGGTAGAGCAGGTATCACCGGGGAGCTGTTTTTT

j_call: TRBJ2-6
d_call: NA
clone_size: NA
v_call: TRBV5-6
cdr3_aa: CASSPRAGANVLTF
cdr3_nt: TGTGCCAGCAGCCCGCGGGCTGGGGCCAACGTCCTGACTTTC

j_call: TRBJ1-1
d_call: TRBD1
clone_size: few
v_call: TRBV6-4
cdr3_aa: CASSEFAGGRAFF
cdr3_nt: TGTGCCAGCAGTGAATTTGCAGGGGGAAGAGCTTTCTTT

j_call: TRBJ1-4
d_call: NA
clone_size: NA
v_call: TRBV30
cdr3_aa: CASGDWELFF
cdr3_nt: TGTGCCTCGGGGGATTGGGAACTGTTTTTT

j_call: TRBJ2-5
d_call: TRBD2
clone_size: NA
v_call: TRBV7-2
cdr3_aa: CASSASGLAGETQYF
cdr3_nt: TGTGCCAGCAGCGCCTCGGGACTAGCGGGGGAGACCCAGTACTTC

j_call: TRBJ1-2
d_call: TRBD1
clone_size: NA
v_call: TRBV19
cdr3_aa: CASSITGGPAGGYTF
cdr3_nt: TGTGCCAGTAGTATTACAGGGGGCCCCGCCGGGGGCTACACCTTC

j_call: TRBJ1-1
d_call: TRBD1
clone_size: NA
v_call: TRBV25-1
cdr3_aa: CASQGDPTEAFF
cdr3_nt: TGTGCCAGCCAGGGGGATCCGACTGAAGCTTTCTTT

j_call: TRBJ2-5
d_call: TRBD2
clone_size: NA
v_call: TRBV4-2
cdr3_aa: CASSQDRGTRMETQYF
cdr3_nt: TGTGCCAGCAGCCAAGATCGCGGGACTAGGATGGAGACCCAGTACTTC

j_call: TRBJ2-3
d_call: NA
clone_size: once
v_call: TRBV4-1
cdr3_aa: CASSQEWGEDTQYF
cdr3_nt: TGCGCCAGCAGCCAAGAATGGGGGGAAGATACGCAGTATTTT

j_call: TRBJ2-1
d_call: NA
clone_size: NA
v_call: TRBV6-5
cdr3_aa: CASSYSIVYSHNEQFF
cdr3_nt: TGTGCCAGCAGTTACTCGATAGTTTATAGTCACAATGAGCAGTTCTTC

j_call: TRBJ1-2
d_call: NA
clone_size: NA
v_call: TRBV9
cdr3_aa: CASSVGVREGYGYTF
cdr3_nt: TGTGCCAGCAGCGTCGGTGTTAGGGAGGGCTATGGCTACACCTTC

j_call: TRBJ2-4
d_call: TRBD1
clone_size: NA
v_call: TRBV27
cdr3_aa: CASSFRDRGSIQYF
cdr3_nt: TGTGCCAGCAGTTTTAGAGACAGGGGATCCATTCAGTACTTC

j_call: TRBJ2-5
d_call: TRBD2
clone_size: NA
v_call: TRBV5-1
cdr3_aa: CASSFKNSGGYQETQYF
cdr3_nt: TGCGCCAGCAGCTTCAAGAACAGCGGGGGGTATCAAGAGACCCAGTACTTC

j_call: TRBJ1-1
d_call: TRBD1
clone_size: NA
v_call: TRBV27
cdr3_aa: CASSFLDRATEAFF
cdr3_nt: TGTGCCAGCAGTTTCCTGGACAGGGCCACTGAAGCTTTCTTT

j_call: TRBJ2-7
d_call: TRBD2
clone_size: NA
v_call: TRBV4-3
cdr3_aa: CASSQGSGGPSSGEQYF
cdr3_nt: TGCGCCAGCAGCCAAGGTAGCGGGGGGCCCTCTTCGGGAGAGCAGTACTTC

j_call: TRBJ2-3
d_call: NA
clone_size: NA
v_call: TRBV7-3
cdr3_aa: CASSLKGQGTDTQYF
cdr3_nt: TGTGCCAGCAGCTTAAAAGGGCAGGGGACAGATACGCAGTATTTT

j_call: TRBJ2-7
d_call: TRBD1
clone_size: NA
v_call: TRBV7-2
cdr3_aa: CASSFPQGASYEQYF
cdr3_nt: TGTGCCAGCAGCTTTCCGCAGGGGGCCTCCTACGAGCAGTACTTC

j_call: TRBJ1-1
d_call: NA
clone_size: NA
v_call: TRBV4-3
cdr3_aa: CASSQDRLTGGNTEAFF
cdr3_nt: TGCGCCAGCAGCCAAGATAGGCTTACAGGCGGTAACACTGAAGCTTTCTTT

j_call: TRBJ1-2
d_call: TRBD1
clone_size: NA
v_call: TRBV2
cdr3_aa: CASSGPTGLNGYGYTF
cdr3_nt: TGTGCCAGCAGTGGCCCGACAGGGCTAAACGGCTATGGCTACACCTTC

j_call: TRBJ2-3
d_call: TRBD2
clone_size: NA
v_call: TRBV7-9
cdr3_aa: CASSFIPGLARNTQYF
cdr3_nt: TGTGCCAGCAGCTTCATACCGGGACTAGCGAGGAATACGCAGTATTTT

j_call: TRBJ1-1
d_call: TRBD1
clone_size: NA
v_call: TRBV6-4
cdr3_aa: CASSKVGTGRGTRREAFF
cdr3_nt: TGTGCCAGCAGTAAAGTAGGGACAGGGAGGGGCACTAGACGAGAAGCTTTCTTT

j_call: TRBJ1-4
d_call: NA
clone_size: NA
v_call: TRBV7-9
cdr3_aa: CASSLDPETITEKLFF
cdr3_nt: TGTGCCAGCAGCTTAGATCCAGAGACAATCACTGAAAAACTGTTTTTT

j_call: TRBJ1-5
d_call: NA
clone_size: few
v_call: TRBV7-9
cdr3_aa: CASSLQGQPQHF
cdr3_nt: TGTGCCAGCAGCTTACAGGGGCAGCCCCAGCATTTT